The sequence of this T cell receptor (beta chain) was determined in a study of read filtering for tumor transcriptome and immune sequencing (dated by TCRdb to the early 2020s). Turning to the overall study: The cohort consisted of 17 to 20 male and approximately 15 female patients, with a mean age of roughly 67 years and an age range of 47 to 80. Under revised international staging, roughly eight patients fell into R-ISS I, some 15 into R-ISS II and over 5 into R-ISS III. Whole-transcriptome libraries were prepared with the TruSeq RNA Access Library Prep Kit after DNase treatment. Per sample, about 4 to 10.27 million TCR-region mapped reads were obtained with IR-seq, compared with only roughly 80 to 1,300 with RNA-seq. TCR repertoires obtained by targeted immune repertoire sequencing and by bulk whole-transcriptome sequencing performed on the same bone marrow samples were compared. A main aim was a read-filtering strategy for immune repertoire data, specifically whether clonotypes supported by a single read should be removed. The research as a whole found: Single-read clonotypes made up around 82% of clonotypes but about 3.3% of total reads in IR-seq, and approximately 73% of clonotypes and 40% to 50% of reads in RNA-seq. Compared with RNA-seq, IR-seq captured clonotypes at much higher depth and more reliably, and a smaller IR-seq throughput was enough to identify most shared clonotypes. The sorted CD138-negative fraction was a mixed bone marrow immune population, not purified T cells. When single-read clonotypes were removed, the proportions of shared clonotypes in IR-seq and RNA-seq correlated more strongly.

A few counts support this clonotype. Its cognate antigen has yet to be identified. Qualities for individual bases were not recorded, and no much larger clone is one base off. Bone marrow was sampled from every patient at the time of active disease. Bone marrow mononuclear cells were isolated by Ficoll-Hypaque density gradient centrifugation. Myeloma plasma cells were removed and CD138-negative cells were obtained by negative selection following labeling with CD138 magnetic microbeads on a MACS separator. Flow cytometry on an Attune NxT with CD138 antibodies was used to check the purity of the isolated cells. Total RNA was extracted using TRIzol reagent and was quantified on a NanoDrop spectrophotometer. For each patient, the CD138-negative bone marrow sample underwent paired RNA-seq and IR-seq. The Immunoverse kit was used to build TCR libraries from about 430 ng RNA, with molecular barcoded adaptors covering alpha/delta and beta/gamma chains. TCR library preparation used the same RNA that was used for transcriptome sequencing. Sequencing of TCR libraries was carried out on an Illumina HiSeq 4000 with 2 x 150 cycles. Under the source paper's analysis protocol: TCR reads were aligned to human V, D, J and C references and assembled into CDR3 clonotypes with MiXCR, including quality filtering and error correction. The tcR package in R was used to analyze clonotype counts and gene usage diversity. For inspection of raw mapping reads, RNA-seq reads were mapped by STAR aligner version 2.5.3a onto GRCh37 of the human genome. To test the effect of sequencing depth on detected clonotypes, IR-seq fastq files were randomly downsampled using Seqtk 1.3. Using fastp trimming at Q25 and MiXCR clonotype assembly, TCRdb reanalyzed the public sequencing data and kept in-frame beta chains. Each entry merges the rows of one CDR3 protein and shows their most common DNA and genes. These V and J calls rely on TCRdb rather than the paper's analysis. Across this sample there are around 40,000 distinct CDR3 sequences, with roughly an eighth seen only once. The ten top clones hold 25% to 35% of the sample.

As encoded in the germline V gene, CDR1 is SQVTM while CDR2 is ANQGSEA. Trimming removed 4 bases from V and 4 bases from J, leaving 14 bases between the germline ends. There are 14 amino acids in the CDR3, from cysteine to phenylalanine inclusive. Kept here is only the CDR3 DNA, which spans 42 bases and is read in frame from base 1. The sequenced material came from a population of CD138-negative cells sorted from bone marrow. According to the study, the label for this sample's cell subset or site signals: bone marrow mononuclear cells depleted of CD138+ plasma/myeloma cells by negative magnetic selection. The receptor was isolated from a donor at least 40 years old with multiple myeloma. This receptor chain uses TRBV29-1 and TRBJ1-5; no D segment can be confidently identified. Here the CDR3 is given as CSVAEGGSNQPQHF. The DNA sequence is TGCAGCGTTGCCGAGGGAGGGAGTAATCAGCCCCAGCATTTT.